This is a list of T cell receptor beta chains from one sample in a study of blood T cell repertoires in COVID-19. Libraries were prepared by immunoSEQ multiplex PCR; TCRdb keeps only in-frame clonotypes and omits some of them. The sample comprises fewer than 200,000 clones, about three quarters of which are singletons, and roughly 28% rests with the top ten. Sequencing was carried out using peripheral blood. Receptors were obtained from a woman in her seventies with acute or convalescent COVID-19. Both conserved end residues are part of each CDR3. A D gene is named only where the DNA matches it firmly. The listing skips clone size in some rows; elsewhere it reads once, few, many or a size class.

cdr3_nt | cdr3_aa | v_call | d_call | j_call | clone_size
TGTGCCACCAGTGAGCAGGGGACTAGCGGGACCTACAATGAGCAGTTCTTC | CATSEQGTSGTYNEQFF | TRBV24-1 | TRBD2 | TRBJ2-1 | .
TGTGCCAGTAGCCTCTACGGACAGGGGAATTCACCCCTCCACTTT | CASSLYGQGNSPLHF | TRBV19 | TRBD1 | TRBJ1-6 | few
TGTGCCAGCTCACCAGGGAGGGTGGTAATGAACACTGAAGCTTTCTTT | CASSPGRVVMNTEAFF | TRBV18 | . | TRBJ1-1 | once
TGTGCCTGGAGCCTAGGACAGGGAAGACAGCCCCAGCATTTT | CAWSLGQGRQPQHF | TRBV30 | TRBD1 | TRBJ1-5 | once
TGTGCCAGCAGTCTACAGCACAACTCTGGGGCCAACGTCCTGACTTTC | CASSLQHNSGANVLTF | TRBV27 | . | TRBJ2-6 | once
TGCGCCAGCAGCCAAGAGCCCGGGACAGCAAGTACTAACTATGGCTACACCTTC | CASSQEPGTASTNYGYTF | TRBV4-1 | TRBD1 | TRBJ1-2 | .
TGTGCCTGGACCAGTAGCGGGGGCACGAATACGCAGTATTTT | CAWTSSGGTNTQYF | TRBV30 | TRBD2 | TRBJ2-3 | .
TGTGCCAGCAGCTTTCGCACTCAAAACACCATATATTTT | CASSFRTQNTIYF | TRBV7-2 | . | TRBJ1-3 | .
TGTGCCACCAGCAGAGATGGCAACAGGGGCGAGACCCAGTACTTC | CATSRDGNRGETQYF | TRBV15 | TRBD1 | TRBJ2-5 | once
TGTGCCAGCAGCTTCGACAGATACTCTGGAAACACCATATATTTT | CASSFDRYSGNTIYF | TRBV7-2 | . | TRBJ1-3 | .
TGCAGCGTTAGACAGGGGGCCACGACCCAGTACTTC | CSVRQGATTQYF | TRBV29-1 | TRBD1 | TRBJ2-5 | .
TGTGCCAGCAGCCCGAGAAGCCGACTTGACACCGGGGAGCTGTTTTTT | CASSPRSRLDTGELFF | TRBV5-4 | . | TRBJ2-2 | .
TGTGCCAGCAGCTTAACTGTAGTAAATACGCAGTATTTT | CASSLTVVNTQYF | TRBV7-3 | . | TRBJ2-3 | .
TGTGCCAGCAGTCAGCAGCCGGGCGGGGAGCTGTTTTTT | CASSQQPGGELFF | TRBV7-3 | . | TRBJ2-2 | .
TGTGCCTGCGAGGTGGGCAATCAGCCCCAGCATTTT | CACEVGNQPQHF | TRBV30 | . | TRBJ1-5 | once
TGTGCCAGCAGCTTGACTAGCGGGAGCACCGGGGAGCTGTTTTTT | CASSLTSGSTGELFF | TRBV7-3 | TRBD2 | TRBJ2-2 | .
TGTGCCTGGAGTGTACGGGGGGATCAGCCCCAGCATTTT | CAWSVRGDQPQHF | TRBV30 | . | TRBJ1-5 | .
TGTGCCAGCAGCTTAACAGGGGGCTATGGCTACACCTTC | CASSLTGGYGYTF | TRBV7-2 | TRBD1 | TRBJ1-2 | .
TGCGCCAGCAGCCCGGGGACTACCGGGAGCACAGATACGCAGTATTTT | CASSPGTTGSTDTQYF | TRBV5-1 | TRBD2 | TRBJ2-3 | once
TGTGCCAGTAGTCCGTCTGGGGCCAACGTCCTGACTTTC | CASSPSGANVLTF | TRBV19 | . | TRBJ2-6 | .